These 20 T cell receptor beta chains came from one sample sequenced in a study of beta chain features in type 1 diabetes. Every bit of the isolated RNA underwent reverse transcription, so sequencing read expressed TCRB transcripts. The table came from immunoSEQ multiplex PCR; TCRdb's copy has only in-frame clones and leaves some out. The top ten clones hold about 0.019% of a sample with approximately 340,000 clones, around 15% of them seen once. Sequencing was carried out using naive CD4+ T cells from blood. The receptors were sampled from a woman under 30 in good health.

This chain connects TRBV28 to TRBJ1-2; 9 bases match TRBD1. CDR1 is MDHEN, CDR2 SYDVKM, per germline. The CDR3 runs to 14 residues. V dropped 3 bases and J dropped 6; count of bases not matched to a gene: 5. CDR3 in DNA: TGTGCCAGCAGTTTGGGACAGGGAGTCGATGGCTACACCTTC. Its translation: CASSLGQGVDGYTF.

This chain uses TRBV5-6 with TRBJ2-7, with TRBD1 identical over 9 bases. CDR3 size: 18 residues. The J segment lost 4 bases and the V segment lost 4 bases, leaving 18 bases of the junction unmatched. Germline loops: CDR1 SGHDT, CDR2 YYEEEE. The CDR3 reads CASSPRTGARPFRYEQYF. The CDR3 DNA is TGTGCCAGCAGCCCGCGGACAGGGGCTCGCCCCTTCAGGTACGAGCAGTACTTC.

The gene calls are TRBV30 and TRBJ1-4; D might be TRBD1 (5 bases). Germline V CDR1 and CDR2: GTSNPN, SVGIG (reference sequence). The CDR3 loop spans 12 amino acids. Deletions cut 3 bases from V and 7 bases from J, with 9 bases between. The CDR3 nucleotides are TGTGCCTGGAGGCCAGGGATTGAAAAACTGTTTTTT. It specifies CAWRPGIEKLFF.

The V call is TRBV19, the J call TRBJ2-3, with 9 bases aligning to TRBD2. The CDR3 is 16 residues long. Germline V gives CDR1 LNHDA, CDR2 SQIVND (reference sequence). The CDR3 region has the DNA TGTGCTTCCCAAAGTCGCGGGAGGGCCGTCGTAGATACGCAGTATTTT. This gives the protein CASQSRGRAVVDTQYF.

This clone was found a few times. The gene calls are TRBV15 and TRBJ2-3, with D hard to call. The V and J ends lost 5 bases and 2 bases respectively, with 11 bases between them. Germline V lookup: CDR1 LNHNV, CDR2 YYDKDF (reference sequence). The CDR3 runs 14 residues. In DNA, the CDR3 is TGTGCCACCAGCGAGGTCCTCATCACAGATACGCAGTATTTT. Its protein is CATSEVLITDTQYF.

The chain links TRBV7-2 to TRBJ2-1, with D perhaps TRBD2 (7 bases). Germline V lookup: CDR1 SGHTA, CDR2 FQGNSA. The length of the CDR3 is 17 residues. V was shortened by 0 bases and J by 4 bases, with 16 bases between the two germline ends. The CDR3 loop is CASSLAGGREWYNEQFF. The DNA for the CDR3 is TGTGCCAGCAGCTTAGCCGGGGGGCGGGAGTGGTACAATGAGCAGTTCTTC.

This clone was seen more than once but under ten times. This chain uses TRBV7-9 with TRBJ1-5; no clear D. The V gene lost 2 bases and the J gene lost 3 bases, with 8 bases spanning the gap. This CDR3 has 14 amino acids. Looked up from germline, CDR1 is SEHNR and CDR2 is FQNEAQ (reference sequence). CDR3 loop: CASSLPGSNQPQHF. CDR3 nucleotides: TGTGCCAGCAGCTTACCGGGTTCCAATCAGCCCCAGCATTTT.

The chain has TRBV4-2 and TRBJ2-2; perhaps TRBD2 as D (6 bases). Per germline, CDR1 LGHNA and CDR2 YNFKEQ. The CDR3 contains 17 residues. Trimming took 1 base from V and 2 from J, leaving 14 bases between them. CDR3 bases: TGTGCCAGCAGCCAAGGGGTCGGCGGGACTAACACCGGGGAGCTGTTTTTT. Residues: CASSQGVGGTNTGELFF.

V is TRBV15 and J is TRBJ1-2; TRBD1 aligns across 7 bases. The V and J ends lost 5 bases and 3 bases, in that order; junction bases with no gene match: 3. Germline-derived CDR1 and CDR2 are LNHNV and YYDKDF (reference sequence). The CDR3 spans 13 residues. The CDR3 bases are TGTGCCACCAGCTTCGGACAGGACTATGGCTACACCTTC. Translating gives CATSFGQDYGYTF.

A few counts support this clone. The rearrangement joins TRBV6-4 to TRBJ2-3, with TRBD2 matching over 8 bases. The CDR3 extends over 14 amino acids. V gave up 3 bases and J gave up 4 bases; unmatched junction bases: 3. Germline V CDR1 and CDR2: MRHNA, SNTAGT. The CDR3 spells CASSDSGTADTQYF. The CDR3 bases are TGTGCCAGCAGTGATAGCGGGACGGCAGATACGCAGTATTTT.

This clone has only a few counts. The rearrangement joins TRBV30 to TRBJ2-1; a weak D match, TRBD1 (5 bases). CDR1 is GTSNPN and CDR2 is SVGIG in the germline V gene (reference sequence). The CDR3 covers 14 residues. V was shortened by 0 bases and J by 7 bases, with 13 bases between the two germline ends. CDR3 amino acids: CAWSVGQGRNEQFF. CDR3 coding DNA: TGTGCCTGGAGTGTTGGGCAGGGAAGGAATGAGCAGTTCTTC.

This chain links TRBV5-1 with TRBJ2-1, with 7 bases matching TRBD2. The germline gives CDR1 SGHRS, CDR2 YFSETQ. Germline trimming cut 3 bases from V and 6 bases from J; bases unmatched to any gene: 12. The CDR3 consists of 16 residues. The DNA for the CDR3 is TGCGCCAGCAGCTCAAGGGGCGGGAGTGGGGTCAATGAGCAGTTCTTC. It yields the protein CASSSRGGSGVNEQFF.

This chain links TRBV5-4 with TRBJ1-1; 10 nucleotides line up with TRBD1. The V gene end was trimmed by 4 bases and the J gene end by 4 bases; junction bases not matched to a gene: 4. The CDR3 length is 14 residues. CDR1 is SGHNT and CDR2 is YYREEE in the germline V gene (reference sequence). CDR3 loop: CASSRQGAVTEAFF. Written as DNA, the CDR3 is TGTGCCAGCAGCCGACAGGGGGCTGTCACTGAAGCTTTCTTT. Full variable domain (rest looked up from reference TRBV5-4 and TRBJ1-1): ETGVTQSPTHLIKTRGQQVTLRCSSQSGHNTVSWYQQALGQGPQFIFQYYREEENGRGNFPPRFSGLQFPNYSSELNVNALELDDSALYLCASSRQGAVTEAFFGQGTRLTVV.

The chain couples TRBV7-9 to TRBJ2-5, with D maybe TRBD2 (5 bases). The CDR3 runs 13 residues. Germline assignment: CDR1 SEHNR and CDR2 FQNEAQ (reference sequence). V was trimmed by 3 bases and J by 1 base, leaving 6 bases between them. This chain's CDR3 is CASSFGIQETQYF. As DNA, the CDR3 is TGTGCCAGCAGCTTCGGGATCCAAGAGACCCAGTACTTC.

There are a few counts of this clone. The rearrangement links TRBV29-1 to TRBJ2-7; 9 bases align to TRBD1. The CDR3 has 15 amino acids. The V gene end was trimmed by 1 base and the J gene end by 0 bases; junction bases not matched to a gene: 4. The germline CDR1 and CDR2 sequences are SQVTM and ANQGSEA. This chain's CDR3 is CSVEVGQGLSYEQYF. The CDR3 DNA reads TGCAGCGTTGAAGTGGGACAGGGCCTCTCCTACGAGCAGTACTTC.

The chain couples TRBV29-1 to TRBJ2-5, with D possibly TRBD2 on 5 matching bases. CDR3 length: 14 residues. In germline, CDR1 is SQVTM, CDR2 ANQGSEA. V gave up 1 base and J gave up 5 bases, with 14 bases separating them. CDR3 bases: TGCAGCGTTGAAGGGCAGCCCCGGAGGGAGACCCAGTACTTC. Its translation: CSVEGQPRRETQYF.

The genes are TRBV30 and TRBJ2-7, with 7 bases identical to TRBD2. With 3 bases clipped from V and 2 bases from J, the junction kept 10 bases outside the gene matches. The CDR3 contains 15 residues. Germline values: CDR1 GTSNPN, CDR2 SVGIG (reference sequence). CDR3 sequence reads: CAWSQTGRPPYEQYF. In DNA, the CDR3 is TGTGCCTGGAGCCAAACCGGGAGGCCTCCCTACGAGCAGTACTTC.

The chain carries TRBV30 and TRBJ2-3, with TRBD2 matching over 13 bases. With 2 bases clipped from V and 2 bases from J, the junction kept 13 bases outside the gene matches. The germline V gene has CDR1 GTSNPN and CDR2 SVGIG (reference sequence). This CDR3 is 19 amino acids long. The CDR3 sequence is CAWSLALWTSGGDTDTQYF. Here the CDR3 DNA reads TGTGCCTGGAGTCTAGCCCTTTGGACTAGCGGGGGTGACACAGATACGCAGTATTTT.

This clone was recorded a few times. The genes are TRBV4-2 and TRBJ1-2; D gene ambiguous. CDR3 size: 15 residues. Between the trimmed V and J ends, which lost 4 bases and 2 bases, there was a span of 14 bases. Per germline, CDR1 LGHNA and CDR2 YNFKEQ. The CDR3 DNA reads as TGTGCCAGCAGCCCAACCCCTCCGGAGAACTATGGCTACACCTTC. Residues: CASSPTPPENYGYTF.

The chain carries TRBV9 and TRBJ1-5; D remains unclear. V gave up 0 bases and J gave up 6 bases, with 16 bases separating them. This CDR3 region has 16 residues. CDR1 SGDLS and CDR2 YYNGEE come from the germline V gene. The CDR3 loop reads CASSVGPGVVGQPQHF. In DNA form, the CDR3 reads TGTGCCAGCAGCGTAGGTCCCGGGGTAGTCGGTCAGCCCCAGCATTTT.